This paragraph covers one T cell receptor (beta chain) sequence. Its antigen specificity is not known. Base qualities are not recorded, but no much larger clone differs from it by a single base. The data were obtained in a study of T cell changes during pregnancy in multiple sclerosis (dated by TCRdb to the late 2010s). For the wider study: In women with multiple sclerosis, the researchers looked at how the T cell repertoire shifted as pregnancy progressed.

From the germline V gene, CDR1 is ENHRY and CDR2 is SYGVKD. Measured from the cysteine to the phenylalanine, the CDR3 is 15 residues long. Only the CDR3 region is kept as DNA, spanning 45 bases read in frame from base 1. V is pruned by 5 bases and J by 7 bases, leaving 8 bases of the junction without a gene match. Libraries were built with the immunoSEQ multiplex PCR assay. What TCRdb holds here is the immuneACCESS table cut down to in-frame rearrangements. Part of the clones is not present; checked against another copy, under half of the missing clones reflect an unresolved V gene, and the others are unexplained. For this sample there are some 48,000 clones; over 90% appear just once. The biggest ten clones account for 0.55% to 0.65% of the sample.

This receptor was obtained from a female donor in good health, enrolled as a control in a pregnancy study. The material was CD4+ T cells from peripheral blood mononuclear cells, obtained after pregnancy. The rearrangement combines TRBV10-3 with TRBJ1-2, with 12 bases aligning to TRBD1. CDR3 loop: CAISTAGQGALGYTF. The DNA sequence follows: TGTGCCATCAGTACCGCGGGACAGGGGGCCCTTGGCTACACCTTC.